The 21 T cell receptor beta chains below all came from one sample that was sequenced in a study of OX40 agonist ivuxolimab in advanced cancers. Some clones are missing from TCRdb's copy, which holds only in-frame ones; the method was immunoSEQ multiplex PCR. The sample includes around 94,000 clones, 92% of them seen just once. Sequences were derived from CD4+ or CD8+ T cells sorted from blood, sampled in a trial of the OX40 agonist ivuxolimab. Every receptor here comes from an adult with an advanced solid tumor such as melanoma, head and neck, liver or kidney cancer.

The table lists this clone with a count of one. V and J are TRBV7-8 and TRBJ2-7; D is tentatively TRBD1 or TRBD2 (5 bases each). Germline V gives CDR1 SGHVS, CDR2 FQNEAQ. The CDR3 runs to 15 residues. Trimming removed 1 base from V and 4 bases from J, with 14 bases in between. The CDR3 bases are TGTGCCAGCAGCTTAGTACGGGGCCCCCTTTACGAGCAGTACTTC. Translating gives CASSLVRGPLYEQYF.

This chain connects TRBV5-1 to TRBJ2-1, with 8 bases matching TRBD2. The germline CDR1 and CDR2 sequences are SGHRS and YFSETQ. This CDR3 is 16 amino acids long. With 4 bases clipped from V and 3 bases from J, the junction kept 9 bases outside the gene matches. The CDR3: CASSTDVAGFYNEQFF. CDR3 in DNA: TGCGCCAGCAGCACTGACGTAGCGGGATTCTACAATGAGCAGTTCTTC.

V and J are TRBV18 and TRBJ2-5, with D perhaps matching TRBD2 (6 bases). V lost 6 bases to trimming and J lost 7 bases, with 15 bases between them. This CDR3 comprises 13 residues. Looked up from germline, CDR1 is KGHSH and CDR2 is LQKENI. The CDR3 DNA reads as TGTGCCAGCTCCCCCCGGGAGAAAGGGACCCAGTACTTC. Its translation: CASSPREKGTQYF. The whole variable domain, remainder taken from reference TRBV18 and TRBJ2-5, is NAGVMQNPRHLVRRRGQEARLRCSPMKGHSHVYWYRQLPEEGLKFMVYLQKENIIDESGMPKERFSAEFPKEGPSILRIQQVVRGDSAAYFCASSPREKGTQYFGPGTRLLVL.

In regard to this clone: The same CDR3 also results from other DNA sequences found in this sample. The rearrangement links TRBV4-3 to TRBJ1-2; a weak D match, TRBD1 (6 bases). The CDR3 has 14 residues. CDR1 and CDR2 (germline): LGHNA, YSLEER. V lost 0 bases and J 3 bases, leaving 8 bases between the germline ends. CDR3 DNA sequence: TGCGCCAGCAGCCAAGATTCAGGGGACTATGGCTACACCTTC. Translation: CASSQDSGDYGYTF.

The rearrangement uses TRBV6-1 and TRBJ2-1, with 12 bases fitting TRBD2. The CDR3 consists of 18 residues. Losses at the gene ends were 2 bases for V and 5 bases for J; bases not matched to a gene: 10. Germline V lookup: CDR1 MNHNS, CDR2 SASEGT. This CDR3 is CASSESPRLAGVNNEQFF. As DNA, the CDR3 is TGTGCCAGCAGTGAATCCCCTCGACTAGCGGGAGTGAACAATGAGCAGTTCTTC.

As to this clone: Compared with germline, one end of the junction differs, possibly owing to a read error. The chain combines TRBV30 with TRBJ1-2; D remains ambiguous. The CDR3 sequence is 11 residues long. The germline V gene encodes CDR1 GTSNPN and CDR2 SVGIG (reference sequence). CDR3: CFGTAGDGYTF. DNA of the CDR3: TGCTTTGGAACGGCCGGGGATGGCTACACCTTC.

A few counts support this clone. This chain joins TRBV10-3 and TRBJ1-1; unclear D gene. The V gene lost 6 bases and the J gene lost 3 bases, with 11 bases spanning the gap. Germline assignment: CDR1 ENHRY and CDR2 SYGVKD. CDR3 length: 13 residues. This CDR3 is CAISQDTHTEAFF. CDR3 coding DNA: TGTGCCATCAGCCAAGACACTCACACTGAAGCTTTCTTT.

The chain uses TRBV5-8 and TRBJ2-7, with 11 bases that match TRBD1. V shed 3 bases and J 0 bases; nucleotides not matched to a gene: 8. In germline, CDR1 is SGHTS, CDR2 YDEGEE. This CDR3 is 17 amino acids long. As DNA, the CDR3 is TGTGCCAGCAGCTCCCGGGGACAGGGGGTGATCTCCTACGAGCAGTACTTC. Its protein is CASSSRGQGVISYEQYF.

The rearrangement uses TRBV14 and TRBJ1-3, with D possibly TRBD1 on 6 matching bases. Germline V gene sequence: CDR1 SGHDN, CDR2 FVKESK. Between the trimmed V and J ends, which lost 6 bases and 7 bases, there was a span of 16 bases. The CDR3 totals 14 residues. CDR3 nucleotide sequence: TGTGCCAGCAGTCTTACAGGGTTCGGGAACACCATATATTTT. Translating gives CASSLTGFGNTIYF.

This chain joins TRBV27 and TRBJ1-3; D uncertain. Trimming pared 5 bases from V and 3 bases from J, leaving 11 bases between. Germline CDR1 is MNHEY and CDR2 is SMNVEV (reference sequence). The CDR3 has 14 residues. CDR3 coding DNA: TGTGCCAGCAGTAGCCGAGGATTTGGAAACACCATATATTTT. Translation gives CASSSRGFGNTIYF.

This chain joins TRBV4-1 and TRBJ2-1; D is possibly TRBD1 (6 bases). V gave up 0 bases and J gave up 7 bases, with 13 bases separating them. The germline gives CDR1 MGHRA, CDR2 YSYEKL. This CDR3 region has 15 residues. The chain's CDR3 is CASSQDRGRGNEQFF. The CDR3, as DNA: TGCGCCAGCAGCCAAGACAGGGGCAGGGGAAATGAGCAGTTCTTC.

Comment on this clone: Compared with germline, one end of the junction differs, possibly owing to a read error. The V and J genes are TRBV7-7 and TRBJ2-1; D ambiguous. The germline V gene has CDR1 SSHAT and CDR2 FNYEAQ (reference sequence). There are 15 residues in the CDR3. The CDR3 DNA sequence: TGTGCTAGCAGCCCAAGTCCGAGCTCCTACAATGAGCAGTTCTTC. Amino acid sequence: CASSPSPSSYNEQFF.

The chain uses TRBV7-8 and TRBJ2-4; a possible D gene is TRBD2 (5 bases). Per germline, CDR1 SGHVS and CDR2 FQNEAQ. This CDR3 is 14 amino acids long. The V and J ends lost 4 bases and 7 bases respectively, with 14 bases between them. Here the CDR3 reads CASSSLDPGNIQYF. DNA of the CDR3: TGTGCCAGCAGCTCCCTGGACCCGGGGAACATTCAGTACTTC.

This clone was detected only once. This rearrangement joins TRBV6-6 to TRBJ2-5; 8 bases are shared with TRBD1. Judging by the DNA end, TRBJ2-7 fits better; the J call may be wrong. Germline V CDR1 and CDR2: MNHNY, SVGAGI (reference sequence). The CDR3 has 14 amino acids. The CDR3 sequence is CASRQGATYYEQYF. CDR3 DNA: TGTGCCAGCAGGCAGGGGGCCACCTACTACGAGCAGTACTTC.

The rearrangement joins TRBV11-2 to TRBJ2-1; no clear D gene. The V and J ends lost 6 bases and 6 bases respectively, with 12 bases between them. Germline V CDR1 and CDR2: SGHAT, FQNNGV. This CDR3 contains 13 residues. The CDR3, as DNA: TGTGCCAGCAGGGCGGCAGGTAGCAATGAGCAGTTCTTC. Protein: CASRAAGSNEQFF.

V and J are TRBV19 and TRBJ1-5; 7 bases fit TRBD1. Germline V gives CDR1 LNHDA, CDR2 SQIVND (reference sequence). This CDR3 has 15 amino acids. The V segment lost 3 bases and the J segment 8 bases; nucleotides outside the gene matches: 10. CDR3 residues: CASSMSTGITKPQHF. In DNA form, the CDR3 reads TGTGCCAGTAGTATGTCGACAGGGATTACTAAGCCCCAGCATTTT.

This clone was detected only once. The rearrangement joins TRBV7-6 to TRBJ2-3, with TRBD2 identical over 11 bases. The CDR3 totals 19 residues. In germline, CDR1 is SGHVS, CDR2 FNYEAQ. J was trimmed by 2 bases and V by 5 bases; bases with no gene match: 15. DNA for the CDR3: TGTGCCAGCAGCCCGCTTACTAGCGGGAGCGGATATAACACAGATACGCAGTATTTT. This sequence encodes CASSPLTSGSGYNTDTQYF.

This chain links TRBV20-1 with TRBJ2-7, with D perhaps matching TRBD1 or TRBD2 (5 bases each). V was cut by 5 bases and J by 9 bases, with 11 bases left in between. CDR1 DFQATT and CDR2 SNEGSKA come from the germline V gene (reference sequence). CDR3 length: 10 residues. The CDR3 loop is CSAGAAGQYF. The CDR3 DNA reads TGCAGTGCTGGGGCGGCGGGGCAGTACTTC.

CDR3 coding DNA: TGCAGCGTTGAAGGAATGGAGGGGAGCTCTGGGGCCAACGTCCTGACTTTC. It codes for CSVEGMEGSSGANVLTF. The chain uses TRBV29-1 and TRBJ2-6; maybe TRBD2 (6 bases). CDR3 size: 17 residues. Germline V gives CDR1 SQVTM, CDR2 ANQGSEA. V lost 1 base, J lost 0 bases, and 13 bases lay in between.

The J gene is TRBJ1-1, the V gene TRBV9; 7 nucleotides align to TRBD1. CDR3 length: 14 residues. Trimming removed 3 bases from V and 4 bases from J; junction bases left unmatched: 6. The germline CDR1 and CDR2 sequences are SGDLS and YYNGEE. CDR3 protein: CASSAPTGSTEAFF. The CDR3 bases are TGTGCCAGCAGCGCCCCGACAGGGAGCACTGAAGCTTTCTTT.

The rearrangement links TRBV13 to TRBJ2-7; D is unclear. The V gene lost 2 bases and the J gene lost 2 bases, with 10 bases spanning the gap. Germline values: CDR1 PRHDT, CDR2 FYEKMQ (reference sequence). This CDR3 is 14 amino acids long. In DNA form, the CDR3 reads TGTGCCAGCAGCTTAAAACCATTAACCTACGAGCAGTACTTC. Translating it yields CASSLKPLTYEQYF.